Listed below are T cell receptor beta chains from one sample, sequenced in a study of CD8+ T cells in alopecia areata. The assay was immunoSEQ multiplex PCR, and TCRdb's table has in-frame clones only and misses some. The sample carries 100,000 or so clones, about three fifths recorded once. The sequenced sample was CD8+ T cells sorted from blood, obtained between weeks 55 and 65, from a patient treated with tofacitinib. These receptors came from a human donor with alopecia areata. The CDR3 runs from the conserved cysteine through the conserved F or W. Fields, in order: D gene, clone size, J gene, V gene, CDR3 protein, CDR3 DNA. A D gene is named only where the DNA matches it firmly. The listing skips clone size in some rows; elsewhere it reads once, few, many or a size class.

TRBD1 - TRBJ1-1 TRBV9 CASSGDRGTTEAFF TGTGCCAGCAGCGGCGACAGGGGTACCACTGAAGCTTTCTTT
TRBD2 - TRBJ2-2 TRBV13 CASRSKLAAGELFF TGTGCCAGCAGAAGCAAACTAGCGGCCGGGGAGCTGTTTTTT
TRBD1 - TRBJ1-1 TRBV14 CASSKQGVETEAFF TGTGCCAGCAGCAAACAGGGGGTGGAAACTGAAGCTTTCTTT
TRBD2 - TRBJ2-5 TRBV6-1 CASSLSGGDQETQYF TGTGCCAGCAGTCTCTCGGGGGGAGACCAAGAGACCCAGTACTTC
TRBD1 - TRBJ2-3 TRBV5-1 CASSSNRGSTDTQYF TGCGCCAGCAGCTCCAACAGGGGGAGCACAGATACGCAGTATTTT
- few TRBJ1-2 TRBV29-1 CSVPGLTHGYTF TGCAGCGTTCCCGGACTGACCCATGGCTACACCTTC
- few TRBJ1-2 TRBV7-9 CASSYIRDNYGYTF TGTGCCAGCAGCTACATCCGGGACAACTATGGCTACACCTTC
- - TRBJ1-2 TRBV7-9 CASSLGKGTHNYGYTF TGTGCCAGCAGCTTAGGCAAGGGTACTCATAACTATGGCTACACCTTC
- - TRBJ2-1 TRBV30 CAWSVGLGQFF TGTGCCTGGAGTGTGGGGTTGGGGCAGTTCTTC
TRBD1 - TRBJ1-1 TRBV29-1 CSVPRGPTEAFF TGCAGCGTTCCCAGGGGGCCCACTGAAGCTTTCTTT
- few TRBJ2-7 TRBV7-9 CASSLDQEQYF TGTGCCAGCAGCTTGGATCAAGAGCAGTACTTC
TRBD2 - TRBJ2-5 TRBV2 CASGASGSTGETQYF TGTGCCAGCGGCGCTAGCGGTTCGACGGGAGAGACCCAGTACTTC
- few TRBJ2-2 TRBV6-1 CASSEGQEVSGELFF TGTGCCAGCAGTGAAGGACAGGAGGTGTCCGGGGAGCTGTTTTTT
- - TRBJ2-2 TRBV6-5 CASSYEAGELFF TGTGCCAGCAGTTACGAGGCCGGGGAGCTGTTTTTT
TRBD2 - TRBJ2-3 TRBV10-3 CAISGPLAGSTDTQYF TGTGCCATCAGTGGTCCACTAGCGGGGAGCACAGATACGCAGTATTTT
- - TRBJ1-5 TRBV12-5 CASGLVLGQGSYSNQPQHF TGTGCTAGTGGTTTGGTACTAGGGCAGGGAAGTTATAGCAATCAGCCCCAGCATTTT
TRBD2 few TRBJ2-1 TRBV6-5 CASSYLAGLRNEQFF TGTGCCAGCAGTTACCTAGCGGGGTTACGCAATGAGCAGTTCTTC
- - TRBJ2-7 TRBV10-3 CAISEEGYEQYF TGTGCCATCAGTGAAGAGGGCTACGAGCAGTACTTC
- - TRBJ2-1 TRBV19 CASSPEPKVSYNEQFF TGTGCCAGTAGTCCGGAGCCTAAAGTTTCCTACAATGAGCAGTTCTTC
- few TRBJ2-3 TRBV7-9 CASSADRVADSVYF TGTGCCAGCAGCGCCGACCGGGTCGCTGACAGTGTGTATTTT
- - TRBJ1-1 TRBV9 CASSVATRGGTEAFF TGTGCCAGCAGCGTAGCTACGAGGGGAGGGACTGAAGCTTTCTTT
- few TRBJ1-1 TRBV5-6 CASSPSFGNTEAFF TGTGCCAGCAGCCCCTCATTTGGGAACACTGAAGCTTTCTTT
TRBD1 - TRBJ1-2 TRBV25-1 CASSAGQGVYGYTF TGTGCCAGCAGCGCTGGACAGGGGGTCTATGGCTACACCTTC
- - TRBJ1-5 TRBV5-6 CASSFGVGRQPQHF TGTGCCAGCAGCTTTGGGGTAGGAAGACAGCCCCAGCATTTT
- once TRBJ1-5 TRBV7-9 CASSFSSGQPQHF TGTGCCAGCAGCTTCTCGTCTGGGCAGCCCCAGCATTTT
TRBD1 - TRBJ2-5 TRBV2 CASSRDREETQYF TGTGCCAGCAGTCGGGACAGGGAAGAGACCCAGTACTTC
TRBD2 - TRBJ2-7 TRBV9 CASSPPLADSYEQYF TGTGCCAGCAGCCCCCCGCTAGCGGACTCCTACGAGCAGTACTTC
- - TRBJ2-1 TRBV25-1 CASSKGYRDPSHNEQFF TGTGCCAGCAGTAAAGGCTACCGGGACCCCTCCCACAATGAGCAGTTCTTC
TRBD1 - TRBJ1-2 TRBV5-6 CASRPGTGSGYTF TGTGCCAGCAGACCCGGGACAGGGAGTGGCTACACCTTC
- - TRBJ1-5 TRBV4-1 CASSQVHRNQPQHF TGCGCCAGCAGCCAAGTCCACAGGAATCAGCCCCAGCATTTT
- - TRBJ1-5 TRBV4-1 CASSQDMRGTGFSNQPQHF TGCGCCAGCAGCCAAGATATGCGAGGGACGGGCTTTAGCAATCAGCCCCAGCATTTT
- few TRBJ1-2 TRBV30 CAWTVLGARGYTF TGTGCCTGGACGGTATTAGGGGCGCGGGGCTACACCTTC
- once TRBJ1-2 TRBV2 CANLSTEPSYGYTF TGTGCTAACCTCTCGACGGAGCCGAGTTATGGCTACACCTTC
TRBD1 - TRBJ1-6 TRBV14 CASSLQGIRNSPLHF TGTGCCAGCAGCCTACAGGGGATTCGGAATTCACCCCTCCACTTT
- - TRBJ2-3 TRBV27 CASSLAPPMIRFTDTQYF TGTGCCAGCAGTTTAGCTCCCCCCATGATACGGTTCACAGATACGCAGTATTTT
- few TRBJ1-5 TRBV19 CASGATSNQPQHF TGTGCCAGTGGTGCTACTAGCAATCAGCCCCAGCATTTT
TRBD1 - TRBJ2-7 TRBV27 CASSSGQGAYEQYF TGTGCCAGCAGTTCCGGACAGGGGGCCTACGAGCAGTACTTC
TRBD1 - TRBJ2-5 TRBV5-1 CASSLETGGEETQYF TGCGCCAGCAGCTTGGAGACAGGGGGTGAAGAGACCCAGTACTTC
- - TRBJ2-5 TRBV2 CASLRTSQETQYF TGTGCCAGCCTCCGGACAAGCCAAGAGACCCAGTACTTC
TRBD1 few TRBJ1-2 TRBV27 CASSPGQGRDGYTF TGTGCCAGCAGTCCGGGACAGGGGAGGGATGGCTACACCTTC
TRBD2 - TRBJ2-1 TRBV5-1 CASSPTSAPYNEQFF TGCGCCAGCAGCCCGACTAGCGCCCCGTACAATGAGCAGTTCTTC
- - TRBJ2-1 TRBV5-1 CASSIGQGLGEQFF TGCGCCAGCAGCATCGGTCAGGGTTTGGGTGAGCAGTTCTTC
- - TRBJ1-2 TRBV4-1 CASSQDHLYGYTF TGCGCCAGCAGCCAAGATCACCTTTATGGCTACACCTTC
- - TRBJ1-2 TRBV19 CASSPWETNYGYTF TGTGCCAGTAGTCCTTGGGAGACTAACTATGGCTACACCTTC
- - TRBJ2-1 TRBV4-1 CASSPFGAEQFF TGCGCCAGCAGCCCGTTTGGGGCTGAGCAGTTCTTC
TRBD2 - TRBJ2-3 TRBV4-1 CASRGTSGADTQYF TGCGCCAGCAGAGGGACTAGCGGGGCAGATACGCAGTATTTT
TRBD1 - TRBJ2-7 TRBV25-1 CASSWDRDYEQYF TGTGCCAGCAGCTGGGACAGGGACTACGAGCAGTACTTC
- - TRBJ2-5 TRBV4-1 CASSQVWEETQYF TGCGCCAGCAGCCAAGTTTGGGAAGAGACCCAGTACTTC
TRBD1 - TRBJ2-7 TRBV29-1 CSVPGQGFEQYF TGCAGCGTTCCGGGACAGGGTTTTGAGCAGTACTTC
- - TRBJ2-2 TRBV5-1 CASSLVSGELFF TGCGCCAGCAGCTTGGTGTCCGGGGAGCTGTTTTTT
- - TRBJ2-5 TRBV13 CASSSRPGSQETQYF TGTGCCAGCAGCTCAAGACCGGGATCCCAAGAGACCCAGTACTTC
- few TRBJ1-4 TRBV11-2 CARGGTDGLGEKLFF TGTGCCCGCGGGGGGACGGACGGCTTAGGAGAAAAACTGTTTTTT
TRBD1 few TRBJ1-2 TRBV4-1 CASSPPEGQGYGYTF TGCGCCAGCAGCCCCCCCGAAGGACAGGGCTATGGCTACACCTTC
- few TRBJ2-3 TRBV29-1 CSVDKVGPSTDTQYF TGCAGCGTTGACAAGGTGGGCCCTAGCACAGATACGCAGTATTTT
TRBD1 - TRBJ2-7 TRBV25-1 CASSGTAPYEQYF TGTGCCAGCTCCGGGACAGCCCCCTACGAGCAGTACTTC
TRBD1 - TRBJ2-3 TRBV4-1 CASSQPRDRSTDTQYF TGCGCCAGCAGCCAGCCACGGGACAGAAGCACAGATACGCAGTATTTT
- - TRBJ1-1 TRBV12-5 CASGLQLNTEAFF TGTGCTAGTGGTTTACAGTTGAACACTGAAGCTTTCTTT
- - TRBJ2-4 TRBV7-9 CASSRSDRWDKNIQYF TGTGCCAGCAGCCGATCCGACAGGTGGGATAAAAACATTCAGTACTTC
- few TRBJ1-2 TRBV5-1 CASSRSPGRTDGYTF TGCGCCAGCAGCCGATCCCCGGGACGTACGGATGGCTACACCTTC